This T cell receptor (beta chain) was recorded in a study of radiotherapy plus CTLA-4 blockade in lung cancer. Study in general: For 15% to 20% of patients, objective responses occurred, and about 33% had disease control. Overall study results and limits: Blood-borne expansion of tumor-derived TCR clones followed radiotherapy plus ipilimumab. Per reports, early blood T cell clone dynamics, plus interferon-beta, forecast response most strongly.

The germline V gene encodes CDR1 SGHVS and CDR2 FNYEAQ. The CDR3 contains 13 residues. The ends were cut back, 4 bases at V and 4 bases at J, with 8 bases in the middle. In regard to this clone: Its specificity is not known. This CDR3 is also generated by other DNA sequences in the sample.

With ipilimumab providing CTLA-4 blockade, focal radiation was administered to patients who had chemo-refractory metastatic non-small-cell lung cancer. Data came from immunoSEQ multiplex PCR; TCRdb stores just in-frame clones and leaves some out. The sample consists of 81,000 or so clones, more than 80% of them appearing once. The sequencing used peripheral blood, collected from a patient treated with radiotherapy plus ipilimumab. V usage is TRBV7-6 and J usage is TRBJ1-5, with no clear D. This TCR was recovered from a human donor with non-small cell lung cancer who had stable disease on radiotherapy plus ipilimumab. In DNA form, the CDR3 reads TGTGCCAGCAGCTCGCAGGAAAATCAGCCCCAGCATTTT. Its protein is CASSSQENQPQHF.